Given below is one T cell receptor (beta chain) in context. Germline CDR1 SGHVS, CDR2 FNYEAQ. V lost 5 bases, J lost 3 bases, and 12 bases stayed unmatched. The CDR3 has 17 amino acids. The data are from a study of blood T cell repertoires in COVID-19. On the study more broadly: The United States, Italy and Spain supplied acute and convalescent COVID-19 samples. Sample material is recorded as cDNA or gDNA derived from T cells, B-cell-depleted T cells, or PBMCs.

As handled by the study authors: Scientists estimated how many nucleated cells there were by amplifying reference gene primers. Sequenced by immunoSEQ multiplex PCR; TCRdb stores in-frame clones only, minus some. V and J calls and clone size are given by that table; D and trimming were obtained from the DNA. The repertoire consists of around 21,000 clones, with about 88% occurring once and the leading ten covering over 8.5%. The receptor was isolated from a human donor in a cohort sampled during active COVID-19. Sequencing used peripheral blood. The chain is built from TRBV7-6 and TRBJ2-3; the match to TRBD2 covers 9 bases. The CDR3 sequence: CASSPTSGGGMTDTQYF. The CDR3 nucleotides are TGTGCCAGCAGCCCGACTAGCGGCGGGGGAATGACAGATACGCAGTATTTT. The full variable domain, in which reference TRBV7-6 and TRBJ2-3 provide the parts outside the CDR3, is GAGVSQSPRYKVTKRGQDVALRCDPISGHVSLYWYRQALGQGPEFLTYFNYEAQQDKSGLPNDRFSAERPEGSISTLTIQRTEQRDSAMYRCASSPTSGGGMTDTQYFGPGTRLTVL.